A single T cell receptor (beta chain) is shown here with its context. Its antigen remains unidentified. This record comes from a study of T-cell reconstitution after alpha-beta-depleted transplantation in children. Germline V lookup: CDR1 DFQATT, CDR2 SNEGSKA (reference sequence). The CDR3 is 11 amino acids. Trimming took 6 bases from V and 5 from J, leaving 8 bases between them. General observations from the study: Counts and diversity of T cells one year after transplant came mostly from newly produced T cells. Several hundred graft clones that had expanded were reportedly the source of alpha-beta T cells about two months after transplant. Some patients' high day-60 TCRbeta diversity was attributed to recipient cells surviving conditioning.

It was with unique molecular identifiers that the TCRbeta library was prepared. In TCRdb, the PCR reads were re-called with MiXCR into one record per CDR3 protein. The table has under 850,000 distinct CDR3 sequences, under 15% seen once. Here the sequenced sample was PBMCs, taken before TCRalphabeta/CD19-depleted stem cell transplant. This TCR was recovered from a girl aged 2 to 10 with congenital amegakaryocytic thrombocytopenia, due to receive a stem cell transplant. The J gene is TRBJ2-4, the V gene TRBV20-1; D gene unclear. This chain's CDR3 is CSASGENIQYF. In nucleotides, the CDR3 is TGCAGTGCGTCGGGTGAAAACATTCAGTACTTC.